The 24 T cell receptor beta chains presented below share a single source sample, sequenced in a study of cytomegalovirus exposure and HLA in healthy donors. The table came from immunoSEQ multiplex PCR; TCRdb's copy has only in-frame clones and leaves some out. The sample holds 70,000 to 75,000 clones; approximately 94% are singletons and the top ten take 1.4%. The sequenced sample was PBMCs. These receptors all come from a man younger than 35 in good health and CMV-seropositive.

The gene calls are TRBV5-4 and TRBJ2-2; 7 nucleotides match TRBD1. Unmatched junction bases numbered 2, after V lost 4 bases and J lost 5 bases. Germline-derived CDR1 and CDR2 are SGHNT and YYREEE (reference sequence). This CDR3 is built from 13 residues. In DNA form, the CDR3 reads TGTGCCAGCAGCAGGGACAGTACCGGGGAGCTGTTTTTT. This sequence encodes CASSRDSTGELFF.

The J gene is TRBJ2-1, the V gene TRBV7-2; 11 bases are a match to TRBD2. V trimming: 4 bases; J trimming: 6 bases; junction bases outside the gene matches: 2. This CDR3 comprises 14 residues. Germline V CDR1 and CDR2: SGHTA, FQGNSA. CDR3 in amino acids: CASSSTSGVNEQFF. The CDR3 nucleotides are TGTGCCAGCAGCTCGACTAGCGGGGTCAATGAGCAGTTCTTC.

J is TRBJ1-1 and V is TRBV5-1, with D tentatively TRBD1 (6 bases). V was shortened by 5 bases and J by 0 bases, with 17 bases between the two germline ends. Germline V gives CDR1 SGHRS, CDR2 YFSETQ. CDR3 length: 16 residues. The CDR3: CASRLQGVSMNTEAFF. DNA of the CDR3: TGCGCCAGCAGACTACAGGGTGTTTCCATGAACACTGAAGCTTTCTTT.

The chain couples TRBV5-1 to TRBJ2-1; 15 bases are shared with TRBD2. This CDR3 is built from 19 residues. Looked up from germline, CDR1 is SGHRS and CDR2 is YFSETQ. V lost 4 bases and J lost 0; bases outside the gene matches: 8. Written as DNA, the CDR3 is TGCGCCAGCAGCCCGGAGGGGACTAGCGGGGGGAGCTCCTACAATGAGCAGTTCTTC. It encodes CASSPEGTSGGSSYNEQFF.

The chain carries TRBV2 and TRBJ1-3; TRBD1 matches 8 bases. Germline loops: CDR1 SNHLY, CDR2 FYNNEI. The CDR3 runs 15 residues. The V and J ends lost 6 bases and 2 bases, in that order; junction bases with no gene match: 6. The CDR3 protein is CASRDTQGAGNTIYF. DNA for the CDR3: TGTGCCAGCAGGGATACACAGGGGGCTGGAAACACCATATATTTT.

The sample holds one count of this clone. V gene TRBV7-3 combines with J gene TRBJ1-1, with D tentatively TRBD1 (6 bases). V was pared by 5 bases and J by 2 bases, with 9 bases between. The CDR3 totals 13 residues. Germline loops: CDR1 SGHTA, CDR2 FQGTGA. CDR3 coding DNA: TGTGCCAGCAGCCCACAGGGCAACACTGAAGCTTTCTTT. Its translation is CASSPQGNTEAFF.

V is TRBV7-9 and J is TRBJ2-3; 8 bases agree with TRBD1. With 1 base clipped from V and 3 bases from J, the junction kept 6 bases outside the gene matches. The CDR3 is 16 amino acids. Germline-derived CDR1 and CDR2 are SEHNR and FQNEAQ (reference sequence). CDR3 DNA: TGTGCCAGCAGCTTAGGGTGGACAGGGTTGACAGATACGCAGTATTTT. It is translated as CASSLGWTGLTDTQYF.

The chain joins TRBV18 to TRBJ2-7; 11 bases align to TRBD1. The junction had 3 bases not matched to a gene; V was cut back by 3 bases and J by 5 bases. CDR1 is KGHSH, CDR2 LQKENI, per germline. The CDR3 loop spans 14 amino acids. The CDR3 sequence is CASSPRTGGNEQYF. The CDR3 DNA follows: TGTGCCAGCTCACCTAGGACAGGGGGCAACGAGCAGTACTTC.

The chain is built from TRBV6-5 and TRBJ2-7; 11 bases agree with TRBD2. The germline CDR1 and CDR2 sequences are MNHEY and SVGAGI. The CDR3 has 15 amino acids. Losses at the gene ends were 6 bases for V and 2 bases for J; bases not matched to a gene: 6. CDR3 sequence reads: CASRQMGLAAYEQYF. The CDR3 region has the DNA TGTGCCAGCAGGCAAATGGGACTAGCGGCCTACGAGCAGTACTTC.

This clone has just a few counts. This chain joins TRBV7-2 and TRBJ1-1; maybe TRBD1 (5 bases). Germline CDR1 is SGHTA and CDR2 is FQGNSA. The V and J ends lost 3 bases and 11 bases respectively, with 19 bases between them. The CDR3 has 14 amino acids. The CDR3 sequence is CASSFSAGRVRAFF. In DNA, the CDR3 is TGTGCCAGCAGCTTTTCCGCGGGGCGCGTTAGGGCTTTCTTT.

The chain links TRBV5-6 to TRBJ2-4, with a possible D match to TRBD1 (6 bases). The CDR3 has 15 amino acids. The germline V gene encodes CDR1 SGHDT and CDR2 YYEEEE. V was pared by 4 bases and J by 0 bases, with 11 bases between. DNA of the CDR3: TGTGCCAGCAGCCCGGGACATTTAGCCAAAAACATTCAGTACTTC. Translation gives CASSPGHLAKNIQYF.

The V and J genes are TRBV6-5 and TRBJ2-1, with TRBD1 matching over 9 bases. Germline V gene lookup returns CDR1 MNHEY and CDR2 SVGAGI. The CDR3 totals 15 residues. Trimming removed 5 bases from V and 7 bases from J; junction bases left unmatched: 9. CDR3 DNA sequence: TGTGCCAGCAGTACTGGACAGGGGCTTTCGAATGAGCAGTTCTTC. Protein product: CASSTGQGLSNEQFF.

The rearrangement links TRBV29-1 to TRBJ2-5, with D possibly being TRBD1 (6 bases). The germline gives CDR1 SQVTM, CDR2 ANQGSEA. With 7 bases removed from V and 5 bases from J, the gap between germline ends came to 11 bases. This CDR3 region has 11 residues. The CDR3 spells CSAFQGETQYF. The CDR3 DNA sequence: TGCAGCGCGTTCCAGGGGGAGACCCAGTACTTC.

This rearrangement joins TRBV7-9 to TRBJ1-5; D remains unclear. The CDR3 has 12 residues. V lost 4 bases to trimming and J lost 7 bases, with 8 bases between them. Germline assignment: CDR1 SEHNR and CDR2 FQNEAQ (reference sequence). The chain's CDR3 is CASSYSNQPQHF. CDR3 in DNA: TGTGCCAGCAGCTACAGTAACCAGCCCCAGCATTTT.

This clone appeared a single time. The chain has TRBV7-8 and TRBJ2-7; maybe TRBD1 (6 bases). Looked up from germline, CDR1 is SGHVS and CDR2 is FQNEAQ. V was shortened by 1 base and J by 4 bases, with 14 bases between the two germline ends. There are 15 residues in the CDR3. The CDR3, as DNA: TGTGCCAGCAGCTTAGAGACAGGCTTGGGGTACGAGCAGTACTTC. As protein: CASSLETGLGYEQYF. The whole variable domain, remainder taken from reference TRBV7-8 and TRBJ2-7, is GAGVSQSPRYKVAKRGQDVALRCDPISGHVSLFWYQQALGQGPEFLTYFQNEAQLDKSGLPSDRFFAERPEGSVSTLKIQRTQQEDSAVYLCASSLETGLGYEQYFGPGTRLTVT.

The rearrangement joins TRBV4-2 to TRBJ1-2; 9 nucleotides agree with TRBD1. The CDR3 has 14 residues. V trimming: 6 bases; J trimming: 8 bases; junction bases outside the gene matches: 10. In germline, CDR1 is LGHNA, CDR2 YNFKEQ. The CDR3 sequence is CASRPGTGFKGYTF. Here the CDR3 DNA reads TGTGCCAGCAGACCTGGGACAGGGTTCAAAGGCTACACCTTC.

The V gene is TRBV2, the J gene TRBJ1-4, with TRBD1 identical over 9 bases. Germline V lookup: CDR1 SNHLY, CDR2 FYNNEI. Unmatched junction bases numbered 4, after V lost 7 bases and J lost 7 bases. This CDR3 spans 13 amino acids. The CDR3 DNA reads TGTGCCAGCACCGGGACAGGGCTTGAAAAACTGTTTTTT. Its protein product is CASTGTGLEKLFF.

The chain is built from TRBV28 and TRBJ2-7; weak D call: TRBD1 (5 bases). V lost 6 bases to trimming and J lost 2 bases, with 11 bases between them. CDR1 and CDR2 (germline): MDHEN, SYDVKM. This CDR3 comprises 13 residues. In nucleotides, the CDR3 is TGTGCCAGCAGGCCAGGGATTACCTACGAGCAGTACTTC. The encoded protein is CASRPGITYEQYF.

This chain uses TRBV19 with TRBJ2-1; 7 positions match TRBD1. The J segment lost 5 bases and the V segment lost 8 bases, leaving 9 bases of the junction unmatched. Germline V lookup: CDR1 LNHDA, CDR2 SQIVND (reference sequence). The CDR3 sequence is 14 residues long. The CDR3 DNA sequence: TGTGCCAGTGGGGACAGCTTTGCTAACAATGAGCAGTTCTTC. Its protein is CASGDSFANNEQFF.

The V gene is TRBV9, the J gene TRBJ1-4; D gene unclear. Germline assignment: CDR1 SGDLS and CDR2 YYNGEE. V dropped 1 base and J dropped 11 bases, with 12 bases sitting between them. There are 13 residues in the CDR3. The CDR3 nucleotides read TGTGCCAGCAGCGTATCTGACAATAACAAACTGTTTTTT. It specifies CASSVSDNNKLFF. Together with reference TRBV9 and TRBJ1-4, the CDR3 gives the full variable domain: DSGVTQTPKHLITATGQRVTLRCSPRSGDLSVYWYQQSLDQGLQFLIQYYNGEERAKGNILERFSAQQFPDLHSELNLSSLELGDSALYFCASSVSDNNKLFFGSGTQLSVL.

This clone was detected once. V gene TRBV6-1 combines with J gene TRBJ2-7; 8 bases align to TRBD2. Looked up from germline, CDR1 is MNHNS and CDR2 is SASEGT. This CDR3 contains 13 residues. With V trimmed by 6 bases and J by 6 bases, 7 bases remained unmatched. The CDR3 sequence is CASRGRREGEQYF. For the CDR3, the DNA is TGTGCCAGCAGGGGCCGCCGGGAGGGCGAGCAGTACTTC.

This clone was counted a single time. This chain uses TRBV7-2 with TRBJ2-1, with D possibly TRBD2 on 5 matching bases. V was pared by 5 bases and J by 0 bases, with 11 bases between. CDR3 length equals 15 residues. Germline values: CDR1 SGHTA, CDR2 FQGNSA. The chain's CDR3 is CASSPDRGSYNEQFF. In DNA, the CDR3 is TGTGCCAGCAGCCCTGACCGGGGCTCCTACAATGAGCAGTTCTTC. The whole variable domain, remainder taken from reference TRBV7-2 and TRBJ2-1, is GAGVSQSPSNKVTEKGKDVELRCDPISGHTALYWYRQSLGQGLEFLIYFQGNSAPDKSGLPSDRFSAERTGGSVSTLTIQRTQQEDSAVYLCASSPDRGSYNEQFFGPGTRLTVL.

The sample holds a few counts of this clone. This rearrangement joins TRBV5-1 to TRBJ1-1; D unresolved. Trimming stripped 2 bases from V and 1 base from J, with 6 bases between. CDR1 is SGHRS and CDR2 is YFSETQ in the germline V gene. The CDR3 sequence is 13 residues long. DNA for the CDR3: TGCGCCAGCAGCTTCGAGCCGAACACTGAAGCTTTCTTT. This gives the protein CASSFEPNTEAFF.

CDR3 residues: CAIREGRGNQPQHF. CDR3 nucleotides: TGTGCCATCAGGGAGGGCCGGGGCAATCAGCCCCAGCATTTT. The chain has TRBV10-3 and TRBJ1-5; D is uncertain. CDR1 and CDR2 (germline): ENHRY, SYGVKD. CDR3 length: 14 residues. V lost 6 bases, J lost 2 bases, and 11 bases lay in between.